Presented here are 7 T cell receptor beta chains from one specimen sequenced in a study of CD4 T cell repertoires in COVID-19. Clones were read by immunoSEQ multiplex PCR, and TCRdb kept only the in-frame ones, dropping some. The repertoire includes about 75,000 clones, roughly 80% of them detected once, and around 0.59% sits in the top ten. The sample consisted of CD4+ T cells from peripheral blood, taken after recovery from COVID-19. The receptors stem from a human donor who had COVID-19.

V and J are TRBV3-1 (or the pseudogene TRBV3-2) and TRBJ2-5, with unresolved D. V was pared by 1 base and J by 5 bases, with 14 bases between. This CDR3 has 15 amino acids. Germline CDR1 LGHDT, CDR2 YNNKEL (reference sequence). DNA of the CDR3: TGTGCCAGCAGCCAAGGTCTCGGGTTGAGGGAGACCCAGTACTTC. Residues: CASSQGLGLRETQYF.

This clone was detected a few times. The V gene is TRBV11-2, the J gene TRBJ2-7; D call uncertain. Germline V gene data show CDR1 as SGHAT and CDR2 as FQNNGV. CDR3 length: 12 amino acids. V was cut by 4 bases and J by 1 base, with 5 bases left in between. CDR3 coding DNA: TGTGCCAGCAGCTCCGATTCCTACGAGCAGTACTTC. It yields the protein CASSSDSYEQYF.

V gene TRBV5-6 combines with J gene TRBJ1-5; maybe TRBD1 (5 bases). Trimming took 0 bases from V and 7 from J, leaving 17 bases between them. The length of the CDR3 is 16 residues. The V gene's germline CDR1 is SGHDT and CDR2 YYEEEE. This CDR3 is CASSLGGLRAGQPQHF. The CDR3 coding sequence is TGTGCCAGCAGCTTGGGGGGACTCAGGGCGGGACAGCCCCAGCATTTT.

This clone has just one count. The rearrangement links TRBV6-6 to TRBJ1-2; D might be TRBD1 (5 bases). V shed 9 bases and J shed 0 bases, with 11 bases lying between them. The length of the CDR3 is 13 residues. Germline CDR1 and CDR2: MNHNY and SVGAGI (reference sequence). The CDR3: CASRQGANYGYTF. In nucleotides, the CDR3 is TGTGCCAGTCGCCAGGGAGCTAACTATGGCTACACCTTC.

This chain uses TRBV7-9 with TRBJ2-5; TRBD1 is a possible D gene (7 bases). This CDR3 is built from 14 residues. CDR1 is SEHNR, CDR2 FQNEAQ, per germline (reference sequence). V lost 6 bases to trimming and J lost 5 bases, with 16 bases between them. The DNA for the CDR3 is TGTGCCAGCAGACCCACAGGGGCGGGGGAGACCCAGTACTTC. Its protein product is CASRPTGAGETQYF. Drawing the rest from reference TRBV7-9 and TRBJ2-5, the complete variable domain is DTGVSQNPRHKITKRGQNVTFRCDPISEHNRLYWYRQTLGQGPEFLTYFQNEAQLEKSRLLSDRFSAERPKGSFSTLEIQRTEQGDSAMYLCASRPTGAGETQYFGPGTRLLVL.

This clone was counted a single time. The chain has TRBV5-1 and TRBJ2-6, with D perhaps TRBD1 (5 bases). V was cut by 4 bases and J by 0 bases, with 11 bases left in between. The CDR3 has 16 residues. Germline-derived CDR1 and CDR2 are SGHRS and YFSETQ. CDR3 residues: CASSLVGDSGANVLTF. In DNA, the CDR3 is TGCGCCAGCAGCCTAGTAGGGGACTCTGGGGCCAACGTCCTGACTTTC.

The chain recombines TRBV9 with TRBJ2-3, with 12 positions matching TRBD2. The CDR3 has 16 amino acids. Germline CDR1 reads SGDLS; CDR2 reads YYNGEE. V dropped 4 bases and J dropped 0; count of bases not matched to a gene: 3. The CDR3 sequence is CASSKTSGGSTDTQYF. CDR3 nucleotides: TGTGCCAGCAGCAAAACTAGCGGGGGGAGCACAGATACGCAGTATTTT.